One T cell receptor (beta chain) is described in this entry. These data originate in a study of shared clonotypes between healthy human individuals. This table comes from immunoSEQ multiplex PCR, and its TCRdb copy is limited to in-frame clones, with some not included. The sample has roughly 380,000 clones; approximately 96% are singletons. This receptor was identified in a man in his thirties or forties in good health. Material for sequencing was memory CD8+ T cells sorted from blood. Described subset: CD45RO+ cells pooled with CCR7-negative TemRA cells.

The CDR3 loop is CASLPGLTGELFF. The CDR3 region has the DNA TGTGCCAGCCTCCCGGGGCTCACCGGGGAGCTGTTTTTT. The chain carries TRBV7-2 and TRBJ2-2; D possibly uses TRBD1 or TRBD2 (5 bases each). This CDR3 region has 13 residues. The V end lost 8 bases, the J end lost 4 bases, and 11 bases lay between the germline ends. In germline, CDR1 is SGHTA, CDR2 FQGNSA. The variable domain in full, with the rest retrieved from reference TRBV7-2 and TRBJ2-2, is GAGVSQSPSNKVTEKGKDVELRCDPISGHTALYWYRQSLGQGLEFLIYFQGNSAPDKSGLPSDRFSAERTGGSVSTLTIQRTQQEDSAVYLCASLPGLTGELFFGEGSRLTVL.